This TCR beta chain was observed in a study of CD8+ T cells in alopecia areata. Study overall: Tofacitinib was taken orally by treated patients, and the dose was 5 to 10 mg twice daily. Study-wide findings and caveats: The study also sequences resident alphabeta T cells of normal skin in scalp samples.

Worth noting for this clone: Antigen unknown.

It was cDNA, reverse transcribed from extracted RNA, that served as the sequencing template. This table comes from immunoSEQ multiplex PCR, and its TCRdb copy is limited to in-frame clones, with some not included. The sample shows 110,000 or so clones, more than 30% of them seen only once. Both CD4+ and CD8+ T cells were separated by sorting PBMCs. The sequenced sample was CD4+ T cells sorted from blood. The receptor comes from a human donor with alopecia areata.

The CDR3 is CSVEDPNQPQHF. The CDR3 DNA reads TGCAGCGTGGAGGACCCTAATCAGCCCCAGCATTTT. The chain recombines TRBV29-1 with TRBJ1-5, with no clear D. Deletions cut 6 bases from V and 4 bases from J, with 10 bases between. The CDR3 loop spans 12 amino acids. Germline V gives CDR1 SQVTM, CDR2 ANQGSEA.